Below, 20 T cell receptor beta chains from the same sample are listed, as sequenced in a study of blood T cell repertoires in COVID-19. Produced via immunoSEQ multiplex PCR; TCRdb's table is partial and in-frame only. The sample lists around 140,000 clones, about 89% occurring once. Sequenced input: peripheral blood. These receptors were collected from a man aged 45-60 years with active or convalescent COVID-19.

This chain links TRBV2 with TRBJ1-4; D remains unclear. Trimming shortened V by 10 bases and J by 0 bases, and 12 bases separated the two germline ends. CDR1 is SNHLY and CDR2 is FYNNEI in the germline V gene. CDR3 length: 14 residues. Written as DNA, the CDR3 is TGTGCCACCCGCCCGGGGTCAACTAATGAAAAACTGTTTTTT. Encoded protein: CATRPGSTNEKLFF.

The chain joins TRBV14 to TRBJ2-1; D might be TRBD2 (5 bases). Trimming shortened V by 2 bases and J by 8 bases, and 16 bases separated the two germline ends. The V gene's germline CDR1 is SGHDN and CDR2 FVKESK. The CDR3 has 15 amino acids. The CDR3 bases are TGTGCCAGCAGCCAAACCCTGGACCCAGCGGATGAGCAGTTCTTC. It yields the protein CASSQTLDPADEQFF.

The chain carries TRBV28 and TRBJ2-7; 7 bases are a match to TRBD1. Unmatched junction bases numbered 15, after V lost 6 bases and J lost 7 bases. CDR1 MDHEN and CDR2 SYDVKM come from the germline V gene. This CDR3 has 15 residues. The CDR3 nucleotides read TGTGCCAGCAGGCTGTCGACAGGGCCCTTTGGAGAGCAGTACTTC. Translating it yields CASRLSTGPFGEQYF.

This clone was seen once. The V and J genes are TRBV19 and TRBJ1-6; D not resolved. The CDR3 is made up of 16 amino acids. Germline V gene sequence: CDR1 LNHDA, CDR2 SQIVND (reference sequence). V lost 5 bases to trimming and J lost 0 bases, with 11 bases between them. CDR3: CASSPPRSSYNSPLHF. As DNA, the CDR3 is TGTGCCAGTAGTCCCCCGAGGAGCTCCTATAATTCACCCCTCCACTTT.

This chain links TRBV6-5 with TRBJ2-7; TRBD1 is a possible D gene (5 bases). Germline V gene lookup returns CDR1 MNHEY and CDR2 SVGAGI. The CDR3 runs to 14 residues. CDR3 DNA: TGTAGGAGTGTGGGGCAGTTAGGCTCCTACGAGCAGTACTTC. It codes for CRSVGQLGSYEQYF.

The table lists this clone with a few counts. The chain has TRBV6-5 and TRBJ1-4; TRBD1 matches 9 bases. This CDR3 is 14 amino acids long. The V segment lost 2 bases and the J segment 6 bases; nucleotides outside the gene matches: 1. From germline, CDR1 is MNHEY and CDR2 SVGAGI. Written as DNA, the CDR3 is TGTGCCAGCAGTTACGGACAGGGGTATGAAAAACTGTTTTTT. Translation gives CASSYGQGYEKLFF.

As concerns this clone: The same CDR3 also results from other DNA sequences found in this sample. The rearrangement uses TRBV7-2 and TRBJ2-7; 8 bases fit TRBD2. This CDR3 spans 16 amino acids. J was trimmed by 0 bases and V by 1 base; bases with no gene match: 5. In germline, CDR1 is SGHTA, CDR2 FQGNSA. CDR3 amino acids: CASSLGSGSVSYEQYF. Written as DNA, the CDR3 is TGTGCCAGCAGCTTAGGGAGCGGGAGCGTCTCCTACGAGCAGTACTTC.

J is TRBJ2-3 and V is TRBV7-8; TRBD2 agrees at 12 bases. The V gene end was trimmed by 5 bases and the J gene end by 1 base; junction bases not matched to a gene: 16. This CDR3 has 20 residues. Per the germline V gene, CDR1 is SGHVS and CDR2 is FQNEAQ. The DNA for the CDR3 is TGTGCCAGCAGCCTCGCCGGGCTAGCGGGGGGGCTGTTAGGCACAGATACGCAGTATTTT. This encodes CASSLAGLAGGLLGTDTQYF.

Concerning this clone itself: Other nucleotide sequences in the sample specify the same CDR3. The chain links TRBV11-2 to TRBJ2-7; 8 nucleotides match TRBD1. CDR1 and CDR2 (germline): SGHAT, FQNNGV. V lost 3 bases to trimming and J lost 4 bases; unmatched junction nucleotides: 2. The CDR3 spans 13 residues. The CDR3 reads CASSLDREYEQYF. The DNA of the CDR3 is TGTGCCAGCAGCTTGGACAGGGAATACGAGCAGTACTTC.

The chain joins TRBV27 to TRBJ2-7; D unclear. V was shortened by 2 bases and J by 0 bases, with 5 bases between the two germline ends. Per germline, CDR1 MNHEY and CDR2 SMNVEV (reference sequence). The CDR3 length is 13 residues. The CDR3 protein is CASSLQNSYEQYF. CDR3 bases: TGTGCCAGCAGTTTACAGAACTCCTACGAGCAGTACTTC.

This chain connects TRBV10-2 to TRBJ2-1; TRBD1 matches 10 bases. J was trimmed by 0 bases and V by 3 bases; bases with no gene match: 5. CDR1 is WSHSY, CDR2 SAAADI, per germline. This CDR3 is built from 17 residues. As DNA, the CDR3 is TGCGCCAGCAGTGATCTGGGACAGGGGATCTCCTACAATGAGCAGTTCTTC. Its translation is CASSDLGQGISYNEQFF.

The chain is built from TRBV3-1 (or the pseudogene TRBV3-2) and TRBJ2-1; D gene ambiguous. Germline lookup yields CDR1 LGHDT and CDR2 YNNKEL (reference sequence). The CDR3 has 15 amino acids. V was shortened by 0 bases and J by 8 bases, with 14 bases between the two germline ends. The CDR3 sequence is CASSQESRAQDEQFF. CDR3 coding DNA: TGTGCCAGCAGCCAAGAGTCGCGAGCTCAGGATGAGCAGTTCTTC.

This clone was seen a single time. This rearrangement joins TRBV30 to TRBJ2-1; 10 bases agree with TRBD1. Germline lookup yields CDR1 GTSNPN and CDR2 SVGIG (reference sequence). V was pared by 2 bases and J by 9 bases, with 10 bases of the junction left unmatched. The CDR3 is 15 residues long. CDR3 bases: TGTGCCTGGAGTCCCCTGGGACAGGGGCCTTTTGAGCAGTTCTTC. Translating it yields CAWSPLGQGPFEQFF.

J is TRBJ1-3 and V is TRBV10-3, with a tentative D call TRBD1 (5 bases). Germline CDR1 is ENHRY and CDR2 is SYGVKD. Trimming shortened V by 6 bases and J by 1 base, and 10 bases separated the two germline ends. The CDR3 runs to 14 residues. CDR3 in amino acids: CAIRPDSSGNTIYF. The CDR3 DNA follows: TGTGCCATCAGACCAGACAGTTCTGGAAACACCATATATTTT.

V usage is TRBV21-1 and J usage is TRBJ1-1; the D segment call TRBD1 is taken from the table without a DNA check. TRBV21-1 is classified as a pseudogene. The CDR3 is 14 residues long. The CDR3 region is CASRSGTGASEAFF. The DNA for the CDR3 is TGTGCCAGCAGGTCCGGGACAGGGGCATCTGAAGCTTTCTTT.

This chain links TRBV5-4 with TRBJ2-2; 8 nucleotides line up with TRBD2. V gave up 1 base and J gave up 4 bases; unmatched junction bases: 6. This CDR3 comprises 16 residues. Germline lookup yields CDR1 SGHNT and CDR2 YYREEE (reference sequence). The chain's CDR3 is CASSLQAAGATGELFF. CDR3 DNA: TGTGCCAGCAGCTTGCAGGCAGCGGGAGCCACCGGGGAGCTGTTTTTT.

This chain joins TRBV11-3 and TRBJ2-3, with 9 positions matching TRBD2. The CDR3 runs 16 residues. The V gene end was trimmed by 1 base and the J gene end by 4 bases; junction bases not matched to a gene: 6. Germline-derived CDR1 and CDR2 are SGHNT and YENEEA. CDR3 nucleotides: TGTGCCAGCAGCTTAGGTTTAGCGGGAGTCCCAGATACGCAGTATTTT. This gives the protein CASSLGLAGVPDTQYF.

This clone has only one observation. The chain joins TRBV28 to TRBJ2-1; 9 bases fit TRBD1. The CDR3 is 15 amino acids. The germline CDR1 and CDR2 sequences are MDHEN and SYDVKM. V dropped 5 bases and J dropped 9; count of bases not matched to a gene: 11. This CDR3 is CASSLTGTGPPEQFF. The CDR3 region has the DNA TGTGCCAGCAGTCTAACCGGGACAGGGCCTCCTGAGCAGTTCTTC.

This sequence joins TRBV29-1 and TRBJ2-7; TRBD1 agrees at 11 bases. The CDR3 loop spans 12 amino acids. The junction had 5 bases not matched to a gene; V was cut back by 6 bases and J by 7 bases. Per germline, CDR1 SQVTM and CDR2 ANQGSEA. The CDR3 DNA follows: TGCAGCGTGCCGGGACAGGGGGTGGAGCAGTACTTC. Its translation is CSVPGQGVEQYF.

The chain recombines TRBV19 with TRBJ2-4; 7 bases fit TRBD2. The junction had 9 bases not matched to a gene; V was cut back by 8 bases and J by 2 bases. Germline V gene data show CDR1 as LNHDA and CDR2 as SQIVND (reference sequence). The CDR3 covers 15 residues. DNA for the CDR3: TGTGCCAGTCGCCCGCAGGGAGGGACCAAAAACATTCAGTACTTC. Encoded protein: CASRPQGGTKNIQYF.